This TCR beta chain was captured by sequencing in a study of human T cells and chemical hapten exposure. Findings and caveats of the study: No alteration of TCRs above 1 in 1000 frequency was seen with DPC sensitization.

The CDR3 extends over 13 amino acids. The ends were cut back, 4 bases at V and 7 bases at J, with 12 bases in the middle. In germline, CDR1 is LGHDT, CDR2 YNNKEL (reference sequence). This clonotype was recorded at least ten times. Its specificity is not known. One entry per CDR3 protein, called by TCRdb with MiXCR from the RACE reads. The sample lists over 45,000 distinct CDR3 sequences, approximately 4.7% occurring once. The time point was: healthy volunteer bleed at 2 weeks. Unfractionated whole blood yielded total RNA. The chain couples TRBV3-1 to TRBJ2-3; a weak D match, TRBD2 (7 bases). This clonotype was sampled from a female donor in good health. Some clones in this sample may be carry-over from other donors' samples. The sample comprised whole blood. The CDR3 sequence: CASSRKRDNTQYF. The CDR3 nucleotides are TGTGCCAGCAGCCGCAAGCGGGACAATACGCAGTATTTT.